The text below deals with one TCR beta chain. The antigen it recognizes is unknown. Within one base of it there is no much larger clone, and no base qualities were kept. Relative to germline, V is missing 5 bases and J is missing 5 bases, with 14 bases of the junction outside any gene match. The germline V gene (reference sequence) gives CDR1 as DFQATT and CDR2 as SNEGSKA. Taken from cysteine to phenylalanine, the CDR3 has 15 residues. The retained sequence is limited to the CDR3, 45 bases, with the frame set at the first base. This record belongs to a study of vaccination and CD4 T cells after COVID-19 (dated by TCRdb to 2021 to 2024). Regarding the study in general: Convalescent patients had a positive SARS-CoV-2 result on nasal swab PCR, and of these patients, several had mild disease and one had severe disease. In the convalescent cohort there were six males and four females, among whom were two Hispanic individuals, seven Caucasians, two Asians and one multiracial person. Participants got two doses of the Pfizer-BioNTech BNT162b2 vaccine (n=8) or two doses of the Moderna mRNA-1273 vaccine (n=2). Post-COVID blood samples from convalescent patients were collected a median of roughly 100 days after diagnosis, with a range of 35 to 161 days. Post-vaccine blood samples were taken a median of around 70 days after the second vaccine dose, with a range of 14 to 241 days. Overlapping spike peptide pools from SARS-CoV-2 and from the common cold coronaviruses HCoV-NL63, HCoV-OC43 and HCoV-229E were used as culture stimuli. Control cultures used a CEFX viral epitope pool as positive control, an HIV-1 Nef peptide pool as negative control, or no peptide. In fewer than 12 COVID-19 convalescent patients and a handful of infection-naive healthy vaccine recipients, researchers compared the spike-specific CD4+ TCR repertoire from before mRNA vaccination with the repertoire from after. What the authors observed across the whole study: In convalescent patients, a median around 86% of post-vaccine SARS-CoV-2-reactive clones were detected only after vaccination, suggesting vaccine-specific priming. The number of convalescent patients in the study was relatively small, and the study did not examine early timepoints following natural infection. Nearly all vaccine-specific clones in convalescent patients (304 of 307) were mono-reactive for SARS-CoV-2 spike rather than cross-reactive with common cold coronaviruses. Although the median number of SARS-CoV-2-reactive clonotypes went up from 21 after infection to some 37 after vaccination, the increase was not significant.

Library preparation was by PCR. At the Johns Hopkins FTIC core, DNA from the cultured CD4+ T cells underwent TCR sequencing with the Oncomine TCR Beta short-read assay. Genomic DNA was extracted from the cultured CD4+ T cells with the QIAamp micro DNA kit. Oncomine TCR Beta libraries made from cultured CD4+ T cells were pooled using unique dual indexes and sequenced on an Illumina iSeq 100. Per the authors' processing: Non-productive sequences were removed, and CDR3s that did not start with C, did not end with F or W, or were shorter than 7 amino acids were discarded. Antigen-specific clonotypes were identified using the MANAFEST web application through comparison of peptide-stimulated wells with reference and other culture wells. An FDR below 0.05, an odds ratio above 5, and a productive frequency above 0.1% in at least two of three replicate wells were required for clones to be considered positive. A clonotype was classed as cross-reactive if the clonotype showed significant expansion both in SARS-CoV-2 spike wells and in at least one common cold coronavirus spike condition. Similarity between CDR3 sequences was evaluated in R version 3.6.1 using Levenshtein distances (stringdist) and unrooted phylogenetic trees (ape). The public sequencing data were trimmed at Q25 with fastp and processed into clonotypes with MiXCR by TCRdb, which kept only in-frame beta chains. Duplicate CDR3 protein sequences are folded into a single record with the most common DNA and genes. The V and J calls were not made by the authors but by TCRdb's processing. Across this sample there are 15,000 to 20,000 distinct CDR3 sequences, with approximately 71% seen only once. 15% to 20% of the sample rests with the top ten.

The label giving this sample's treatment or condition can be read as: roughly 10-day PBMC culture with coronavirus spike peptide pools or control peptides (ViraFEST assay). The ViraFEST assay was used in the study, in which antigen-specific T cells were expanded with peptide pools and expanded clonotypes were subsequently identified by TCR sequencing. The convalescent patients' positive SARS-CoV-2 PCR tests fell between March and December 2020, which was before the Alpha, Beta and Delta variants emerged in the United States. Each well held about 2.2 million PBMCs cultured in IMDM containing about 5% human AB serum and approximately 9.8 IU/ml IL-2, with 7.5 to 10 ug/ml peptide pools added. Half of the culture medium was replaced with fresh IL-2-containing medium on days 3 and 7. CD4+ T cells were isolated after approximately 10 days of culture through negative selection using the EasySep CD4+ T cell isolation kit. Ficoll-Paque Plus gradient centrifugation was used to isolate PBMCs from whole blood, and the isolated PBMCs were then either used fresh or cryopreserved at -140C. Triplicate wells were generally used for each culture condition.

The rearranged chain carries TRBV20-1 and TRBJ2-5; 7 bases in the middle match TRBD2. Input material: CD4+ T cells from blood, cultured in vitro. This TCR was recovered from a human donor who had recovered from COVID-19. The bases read TGCAGTGCTCCCCCCCGAGTAGCGGGTGTGGAGACCCAGTACTTC. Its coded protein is CSAPPRVAGVETQYF.